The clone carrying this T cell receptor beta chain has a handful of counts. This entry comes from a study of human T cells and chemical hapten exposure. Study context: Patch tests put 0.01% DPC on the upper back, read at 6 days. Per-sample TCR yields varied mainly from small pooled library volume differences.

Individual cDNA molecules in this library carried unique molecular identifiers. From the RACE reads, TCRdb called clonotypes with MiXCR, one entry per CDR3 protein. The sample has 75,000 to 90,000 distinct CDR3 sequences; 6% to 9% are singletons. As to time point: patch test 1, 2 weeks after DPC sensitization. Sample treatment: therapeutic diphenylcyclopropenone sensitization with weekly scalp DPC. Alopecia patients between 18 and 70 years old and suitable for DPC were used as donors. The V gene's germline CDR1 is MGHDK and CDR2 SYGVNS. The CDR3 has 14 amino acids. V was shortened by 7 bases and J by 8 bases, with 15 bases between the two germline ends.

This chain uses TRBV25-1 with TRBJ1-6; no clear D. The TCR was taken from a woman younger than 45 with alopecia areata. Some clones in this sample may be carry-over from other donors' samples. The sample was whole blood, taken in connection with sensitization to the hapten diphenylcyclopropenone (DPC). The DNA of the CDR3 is TGTGCCAGCACTCTAAATCGGAAAGATTCACCCCTCCACTTT. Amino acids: CASTLNRKDSPLHF.